This T cell receptor beta chain was retrieved from a study of T cells after yellow fever vaccination. In its sample, this clonotype was seen a few times. Its antigen is still unknown. Universal primer sites and UMIs were introduced during 5'RACE template-switching synthesis of TCR cDNA. TCRdb reprocessed the 5' RACE reads via MiXCR and lists one record per CDR3 protein. Here the sample spans some 600,000 distinct CDR3 sequences, about a sixth being singletons. This CDR3 region has 13 residues. The V and J ends lost 4 bases and 4 bases respectively, with 6 bases between them. CDR1 is SGHRS and CDR2 is YFSETQ in the germline V gene. Study-wide results and caveats: Weaker overall was a secondary response that nonetheless peaked faster, on day 5 versus 15. Contaminating bulk clonotypes could be abundant in FACS-sorted repertoires.

Sequencing was performed on PBMCs, taken 4 to 5 days after the first yellow fever vaccination. The gene calls are TRBV5-1 and TRBJ1-6; D is uncertain. The TCR sequence derives from a man aged 18 to 30 who received the YFV17D yellow fever vaccine. CDR3 DNA sequence: TGCGCCAGCAGCGGGGAGTATAATTCACCCCTCCACTTT. Protein: CASSGEYNSPLHF. Supplemented by reference TRBV5-1 and TRBJ1-6, the full variable domain reads KAGVTQTPRYLIKTRGQQVTLSCSPISGHRSVSWYQQTPGQGLQFLFEYFSETQRNKGNFPGRFSGRQFSNSRSEMNVSTLELGDSALYLCASSGEYNSPLHFGNGTRLTVT.